Listed below are T cell receptor beta chains from one sample, sequenced in a study of blood T cell repertoires in COVID-19. Sequencing was performed with immunoSEQ multiplex PCR; in TCRdb, only in-frame clones are kept and a portion is missing. The table records under 200,000 clones, around four fifths of them present only once. Sequencing was done on a sample of peripheral blood. The origin of the receptors is a man aged 55-75 years with COVID-19, enrolled during active disease. Both conserved end residues are part of each CDR3. A D gene is named only where the DNA matches it firmly. Some rows have no size entry. The others give once, few or many, or a class for an expanded clone.

J	D	size	V	CDR3	DNA
TRBJ2-5	TRBD1	-	TRBV7-7	CASSALGTGEETQYF	TGTGCCAGCAGCGCTCTCGGGACAGGAGAAGAGACCCAGTACTTC
TRBJ2-1	TRBD2	-	TRBV7-8	CASSVGGVEGRRNNEQFF	TGTGCCAGCAGCGTCGGGGGGGTGGAGGGACGTAGGAACAATGAGCAGTTCTTC
TRBJ2-7	-	-	TRBV2	CASSAESYEQYF	TGTGCCAGCAGCGCCGAGTCCTACGAGCAGTACTTC
TRBJ2-5	TRBD2	few	TRBV5-1	CASSLALAGGPQETQYF	TGCGCCAGCAGCTTGGCTCTAGCGGGAGGACCACAAGAGACCCAGTACTTC
TRBJ1-1	TRBD1	-	TRBV7-9	CASSPTGGNTEAFF	TGTGCCAGCAGCCCAACAGGGGGTAATACTGAAGCTTTCTTT
TRBJ2-7	TRBD1	-	TRBV25-1	CASSEGQGADEQYF	TGTGCCAGCAGTGAGGGCCAGGGGGCGGACGAGCAGTACTTC
TRBJ1-2	-	-	TRBV6-2/TRBV6-3	CASSSAGRGGYTF	TGTGCCAGCAGTTCGGCAGGGAGGGGAGGCTACACCTTC
TRBJ2-2	TRBD2	-	TRBV30	CAWNTLAGRRGELFF	TGTGCCTGGAATACTCTAGCGGGACGTAGGGGGGAGCTGTTTTTT
TRBJ2-3	-	-	TRBV20-1	CSASPLRGQVTQYF	TGCAGTGCTAGTCCCCTGCGGGGGCAAGTTACGCAGTATTTT
TRBJ1-1	-	-	TRBV27	CASSLSEGRTEAFF	TGTGCCAGCAGTTTAAGTGAGGGTAGAACTGAAGCTTTCTTT
TRBJ2-1	-	-	TRBV5-1	CASSLAGGRNNEQFF	TGCGCCAGCAGCTTGGCAGGTGGAAGGAACAATGAGCAGTTCTTC
TRBJ2-7	-	-	TRBV19	CASSGTGEQYF	TGTGCCAGTAGTGGTACCGGCGAGCAGTACTTC
TRBJ1-2	-	-	TRBV3-1/TRBV3-2	CASSGDNHGGYGYTF	TGTGCCAGCAGCGGGGACAACCACGGAGGCTATGGCTACACCTTC
TRBJ1-4	TRBD1	-	TRBV6-1	CASSEVPTGREKLFF	TGTGCCAGCAGTGAAGTCCCGACAGGGCGCGAAAAACTGTTTTTT
TRBJ2-2	-	-	TRBV10-3	CAISKLALANTGELFF	TGTGCCATCAGTAAGCTAGCGCTCGCGAACACCGGGGAGCTGTTTTTT
TRBJ2-7	TRBD2	once	TRBV7-9	CASSLWDYETLEQYF	TGTGCCAGCAGCTTATGGGACTATGAGACGTTGGAGCAGTACTTC
TRBJ1-2	-	-	TRBV4-3	CASSQDYRVAGYTF	TGCGCCAGCAGCCAAGACTACAGGGTAGCGGGCTACACCTTC
TRBJ2-7	-	-	TRBV19	CASSPTGPRYEQYF	TGTGCCAGTAGCCCGACAGGCCCCCGGTATGAGCAGTACTTC
TRBJ2-5	TRBD1	once	TRBV5-1	CASSLPGQGAGETQYF	TGCGCCAGCAGCTTGCCGGGACAGGGGGCTGGGGAGACCCAGTACTTC
TRBJ1-1	TRBD1	-	TRBV7-2	CASSLDRTGEGFVNTEAFF	TGTGCCAGCAGCTTAGACCGGACAGGGGAAGGTTTTGTGAACACTGAAGCTTTCTTT